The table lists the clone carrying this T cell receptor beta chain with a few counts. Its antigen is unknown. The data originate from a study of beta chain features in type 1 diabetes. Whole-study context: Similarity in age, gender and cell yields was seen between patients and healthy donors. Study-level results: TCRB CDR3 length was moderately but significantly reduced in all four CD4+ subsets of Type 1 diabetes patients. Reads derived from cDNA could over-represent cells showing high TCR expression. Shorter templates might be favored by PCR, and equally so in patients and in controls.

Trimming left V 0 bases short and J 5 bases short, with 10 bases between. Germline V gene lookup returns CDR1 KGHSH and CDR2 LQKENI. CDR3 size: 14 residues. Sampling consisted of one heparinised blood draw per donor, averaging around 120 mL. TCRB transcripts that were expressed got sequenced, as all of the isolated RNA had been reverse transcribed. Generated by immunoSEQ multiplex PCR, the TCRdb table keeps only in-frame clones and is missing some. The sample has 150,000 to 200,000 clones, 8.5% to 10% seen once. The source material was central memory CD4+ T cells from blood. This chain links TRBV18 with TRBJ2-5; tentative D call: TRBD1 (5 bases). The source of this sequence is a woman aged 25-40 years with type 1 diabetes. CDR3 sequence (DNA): TGTGCCAGCTCACCACCGTCCAGGGCTGAGACCCAGTACTTC. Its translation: CASSPPSRAETQYF.